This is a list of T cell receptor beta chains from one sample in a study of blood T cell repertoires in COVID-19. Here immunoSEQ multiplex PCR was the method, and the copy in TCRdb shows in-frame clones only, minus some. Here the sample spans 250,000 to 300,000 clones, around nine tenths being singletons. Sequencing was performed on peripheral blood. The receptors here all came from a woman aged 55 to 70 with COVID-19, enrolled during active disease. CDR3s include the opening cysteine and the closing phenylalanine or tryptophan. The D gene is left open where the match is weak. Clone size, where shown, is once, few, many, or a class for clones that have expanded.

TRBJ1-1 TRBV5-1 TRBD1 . CASSLHPGQGTEAFF TGCGCCAGCAGCTTACATCCGGGACAGGGAACTGAAGCTTTCTTT
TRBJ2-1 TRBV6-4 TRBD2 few CASSAEKAGYNEQFF TGTGCCAGCAGTGCAGAGAAAGCGGGATACAATGAGCAGTTCTTC
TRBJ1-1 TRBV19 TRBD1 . CASTAQEGARREAFF TGTGCCAGTACGGCCCAAGAGGGGGCTAGAAGGGAAGCTTTCTTT
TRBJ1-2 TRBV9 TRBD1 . CASSVSQGGTIGGYTF TGTGCCAGCAGCGTTTCTCAGGGGGGAACAATTGGTGGCTACACCTTC
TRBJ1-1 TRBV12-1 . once CASSYLSLQTEAFF TGTGCCAGCAGCTACCTTTCGTTACAGACTGAAGCTTTCTTT
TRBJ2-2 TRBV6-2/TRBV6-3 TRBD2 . CASSYTTSGNTGELFF TGTGCCAGCAGTTACACAACTAGCGGAAACACCGGGGAGCTGTTTTTT
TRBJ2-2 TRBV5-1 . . CASSSFGGQRAANTGELFF TGCGCCAGCAGCAGCTTTGGCGGCCAGCGGGCCGCGAACACCGGGGAGCTGTTTTTT
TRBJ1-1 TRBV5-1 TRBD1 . CASSPTPGQEVEAFF TGCGCCAGCAGCCCAACCCCGGGACAGGAGGTTGAAGCTTTCTTT
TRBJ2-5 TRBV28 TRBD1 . CASSSPGTGGMETQYF TGTGCCAGCAGTTCCCCCGGGACAGGGGGCATGGAGACCCAGTACTTC
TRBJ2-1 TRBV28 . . CASSLPSLASVTTRYEQFF TGTGCCAGCAGTTTACCCTCTCTAGCTTCCGTGACGACGCGATATGAGCAGTTCTTC
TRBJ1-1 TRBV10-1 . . CASSAQGQNTEAFF TGCGCCAGCAGTGCCCAGGGACAGAACACTGAAGCTTTCTTT
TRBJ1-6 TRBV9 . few CASSVLEHNSPLHF TGTGCCAGCAGCGTATTAGAGCATAATTCACCCCTCCACTTT
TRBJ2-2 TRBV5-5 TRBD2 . CASSSAGGGSYTGELFF TGTGCCAGCAGCTCAGCCGGGGGAGGGTCGTACACCGGGGAGCTGTTTTTT
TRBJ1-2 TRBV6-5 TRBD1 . CASRRDRVNGYTF TGTGCCAGCAGGAGGGACAGGGTGAATGGCTACACCTTC
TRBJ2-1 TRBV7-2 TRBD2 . CASSSLLARYNEQFF TGTGCCAGCAGCTCCCTACTAGCGCGGTACAATGAGCAGTTCTTC
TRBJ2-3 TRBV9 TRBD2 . CASSVVPLAGAYLTDTQYF TGTGCCAGCAGCGTAGTCCCACTAGCGGGGGCCTATCTCACAGATACGCAGTATTTT
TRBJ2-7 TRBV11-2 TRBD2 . CASTHERTRGHEQYF TGTGCCAGCACCCACGAAAGGACTAGAGGCCACGAGCAGTACTTC
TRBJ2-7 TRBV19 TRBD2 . CASSISAGLTYEQYF TGTGCCAGTAGTATATCAGCGGGACTAACCTACGAGCAGTACTTC
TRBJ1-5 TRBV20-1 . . CSGSGPQPQHF TGCTCCGGTAGTGGGCCCCAGCCCCAGCATTTT
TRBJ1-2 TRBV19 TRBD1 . CASSPQPPGQGSRGYTF TGTGCCAGTAGTCCCCAGCCCCCGGGACAGGGGTCGAGAGGCTACACCTTC
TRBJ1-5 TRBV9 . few CASSVDPGANQPQHF TGTGCCAGCAGCGTAGATCCAGGGGCCAATCAGCCCCAGCATTTT
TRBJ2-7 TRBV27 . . CASSLARGSGEQYF TGTGCCAGCAGTCTTGCCAGGGGATCGGGTGAGCAGTACTTC
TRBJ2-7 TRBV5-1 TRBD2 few CASSFGTSLQEQYF TGCGCCAGCAGCTTCGGGACTAGCCTCCAGGAACAGTACTTC
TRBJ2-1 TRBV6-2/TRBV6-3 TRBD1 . CASSRTGAAFHEQFF TGTGCCAGCAGTCGAACAGGGGCCGCCTTCCATGAGCAGTTCTTC
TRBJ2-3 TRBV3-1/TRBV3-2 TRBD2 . CASSQYPGGGVDTQYF TGTGCCAGCAGCCAATATCCGGGAGGGGGAGTGGATACGCAGTATTTT
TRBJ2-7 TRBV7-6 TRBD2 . CASSRGLAFHEQYF TGTGCCAGCAGCAGGGGACTAGCGTTCCACGAGCAGTACTTC
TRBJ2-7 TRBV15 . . CATSRLRQVPYEQYF TGTGCCACCAGCAGATTGAGACAGGTGCCCTACGAGCAGTACTTC
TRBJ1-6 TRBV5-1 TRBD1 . CASSFGQGGSPLHF TGCGCCAGCAGCTTCGGACAGGGAGGATCACCCCTCCACTTT
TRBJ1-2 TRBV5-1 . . CASSFGSRKYGYTF TGCGCCAGCAGCTTTGGATCGCGGAAATATGGCTACACCTTC
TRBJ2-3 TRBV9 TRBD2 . CASSVHTSGRATDTQYF TGTGCCAGCAGCGTACATACTAGCGGGAGGGCCACAGATACGCAGTATTTT
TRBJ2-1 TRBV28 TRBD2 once CASRLAGVNPSVNEQFF TGTGCCAGCAGGTTAGCGGGAGTTAACCCGTCTGTGAATGAGCAGTTCTTC
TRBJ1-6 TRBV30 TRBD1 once CAWSARQGSSYNSPLHF TGTGCCTGGAGTGCTAGACAGGGCAGCTCCTATAATTCACCCCTCCACTTT
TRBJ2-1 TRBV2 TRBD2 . CASRQLAERGNEQFF TGTGCCAGCAGACAACTAGCGGAAAGGGGGAATGAGCAGTTCTTC
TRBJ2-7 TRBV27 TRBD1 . CARTTGGLSSYEQYF TGTGCCAGGACAACAGGGGGCCTGAGCTCCTACGAGCAGTACTTC
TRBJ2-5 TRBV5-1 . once CASSLVGLLQETQYF TGCGCCAGCAGCTTGGTCGGTCTGCTACAAGAGACCCAGTACTTC
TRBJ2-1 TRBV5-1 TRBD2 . CASSLRTSGMGQFF TGCGCCAGCAGCTTGAGGACTAGCGGGATGGGGCAGTTCTTC
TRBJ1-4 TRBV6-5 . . CASSYRGYEKLFF TGTGCCAGCAGTTACCGGGGTTACGAAAAACTGTTTTTT
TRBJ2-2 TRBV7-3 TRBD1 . CASGTTGGSNTGELFF TGTGCCAGCGGGACTACAGGGGGCAGCAACACCGGGGAGCTGTTTTTT
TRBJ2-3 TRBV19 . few CASSSTVDTQYF TGTGCCAGTAGTTCGACAGTAGATACGCAGTATTTT
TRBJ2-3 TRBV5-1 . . CASSSRLGSTDTQYF TGCGCCAGCAGCTCCCGACTAGGGAGCACAGATACGCAGTATTTT
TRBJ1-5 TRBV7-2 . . CASSPQGMSNQPQHF TGTGCCAGCAGCCCACAGGGTATGAGCAATCAGCCCCAGCATTTT
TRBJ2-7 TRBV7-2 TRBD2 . CASSLSWAGVSYEQYF TGTGCCAGCAGCTTAAGCTGGGCGGGAGTTTCCTACGAGCAGTACTTC
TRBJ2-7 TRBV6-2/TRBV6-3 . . CASSRDNFSYEQYF TGTGCCAGCAGTCGGGACAACTTCTCCTACGAGCAGTACTTC
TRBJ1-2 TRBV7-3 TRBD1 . CASSAGGYGYTF TGTGCCAGCAGCGCAGGGGGCTATGGCTACACCTTC
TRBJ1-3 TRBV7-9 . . CASSFLSARRSNSGNTIYF TGTGCCAGCAGCTTTCTCAGTGCCCGCCGTTCCAACTCTGGAAACACCATATATTTT